The T cell receptor beta chain described here comes from a study of control samples from healthy donors and cancer patients. Generated by immunoSEQ multiplex PCR, the TCRdb table keeps only in-frame clones and is missing some. The table shows tens of thousands of clones, with roughly 83% occurring only once. The sequence was collected from a man aged 70 or older with lung cancer. Material: PBMCs.

The CDR3 nucleotides are TGTGCCATCAGTGGACGAGGACAGGGGGTCGGCGAGCAGTACTTC. This gives the protein CAISGRGQGVGEQYF. The chain links TRBV10-3 to TRBJ2-7; 10 nucleotides line up with TRBD1. The ends lost 4 bases at V and 6 bases at J; junction bases unmatched: 9. This CDR3 is built from 15 residues. Germline CDR1 is ENHRY and CDR2 is SYGVKD.